This T cell receptor beta chain is drawn from a study of T cell changes during pregnancy in multiple sclerosis. Germline trimming cut 2 bases from V and 6 bases from J; bases unmatched to any gene: 6. The CDR3 contains 14 residues. Looked up from germline, CDR1 is SGHAT and CDR2 is FQNNGV. Method: immunoSEQ multiplex PCR; TCRdb's copy keeps in-frame clones and lacks some. The sample lists 40,000 to 55,000 clones, about 90% occurring once. This TCR was sampled from a female donor in good health, enrolled as a control in a pregnancy study. Sequencing was performed on peripheral blood, taken in the second trimester of pregnancy. V gene TRBV11-2 combines with J gene TRBJ2-7; 8 bases line up with TRBD1. CDR3 bases: TGTGCCAGCAGCTTATCTTCAACAGGGGGCGAGCAGTACTTC. It is translated as CASSLSSTGGEQYF.